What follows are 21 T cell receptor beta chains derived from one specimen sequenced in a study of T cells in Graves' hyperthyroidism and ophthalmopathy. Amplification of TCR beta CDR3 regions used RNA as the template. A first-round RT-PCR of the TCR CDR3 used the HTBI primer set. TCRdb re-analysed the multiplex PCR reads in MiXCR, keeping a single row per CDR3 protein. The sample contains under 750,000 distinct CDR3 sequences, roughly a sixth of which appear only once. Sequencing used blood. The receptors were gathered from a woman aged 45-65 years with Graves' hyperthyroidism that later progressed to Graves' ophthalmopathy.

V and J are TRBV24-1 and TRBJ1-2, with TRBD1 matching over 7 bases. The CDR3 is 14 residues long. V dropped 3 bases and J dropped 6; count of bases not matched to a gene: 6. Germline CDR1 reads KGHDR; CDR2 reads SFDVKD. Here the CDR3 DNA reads TGTGCCACCAGTGATGCAGGGGGTTTAGATGGCTACACCTTC. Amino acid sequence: CATSDAGGLDGYTF.

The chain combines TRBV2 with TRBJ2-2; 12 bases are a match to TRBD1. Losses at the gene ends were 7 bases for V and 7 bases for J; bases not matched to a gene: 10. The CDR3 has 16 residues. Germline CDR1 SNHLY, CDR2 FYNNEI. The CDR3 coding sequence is TGTGCCAGCAACAACCGGGACAGGGGGCCGGTCGGGGAGCTGTTTTTT. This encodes CASNNRDRGPVGELFF.

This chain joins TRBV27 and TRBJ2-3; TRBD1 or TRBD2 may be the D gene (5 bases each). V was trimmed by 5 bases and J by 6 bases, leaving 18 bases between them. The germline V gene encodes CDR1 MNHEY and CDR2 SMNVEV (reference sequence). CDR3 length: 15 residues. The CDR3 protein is CASSILGADVDTQYF. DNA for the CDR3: TGTGCCAGCAGTATCCTCGGGGCGGACGTGGATACGCAGTATTTT.

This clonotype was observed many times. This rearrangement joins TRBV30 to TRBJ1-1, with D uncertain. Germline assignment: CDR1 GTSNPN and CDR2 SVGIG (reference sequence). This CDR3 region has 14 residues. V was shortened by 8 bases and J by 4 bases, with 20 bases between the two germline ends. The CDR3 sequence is CAQNRRSVVTEAFF. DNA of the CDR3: TGTGCCCAAAATCGTCGCTCAGTGGTCACTGAAGCTTTCTTT.

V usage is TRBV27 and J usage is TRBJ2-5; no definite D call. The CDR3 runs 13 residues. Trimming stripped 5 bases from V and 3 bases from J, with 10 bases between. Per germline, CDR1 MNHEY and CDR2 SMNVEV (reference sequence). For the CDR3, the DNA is TGTGCCAGCAGTGCCCTCGACGAAGAGACCCAGTACTTC. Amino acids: CASSALDEETQYF.

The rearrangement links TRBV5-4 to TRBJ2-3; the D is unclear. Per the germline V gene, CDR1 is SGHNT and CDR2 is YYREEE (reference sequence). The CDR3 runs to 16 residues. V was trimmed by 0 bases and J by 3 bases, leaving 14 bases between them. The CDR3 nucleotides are TGTGCCAGCAGCTTGGCCCTGTGGACGACGACAGATACGCAGTATTTT. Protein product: CASSLALWTTTDTQYF.

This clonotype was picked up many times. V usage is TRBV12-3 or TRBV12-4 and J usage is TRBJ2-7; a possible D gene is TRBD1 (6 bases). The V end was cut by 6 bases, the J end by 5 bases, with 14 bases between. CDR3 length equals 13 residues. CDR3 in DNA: TGTGCCAGCAGCCCGACAGGCCAGAACGAGCAGTACTTC. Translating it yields CASSPTGQNEQYF.

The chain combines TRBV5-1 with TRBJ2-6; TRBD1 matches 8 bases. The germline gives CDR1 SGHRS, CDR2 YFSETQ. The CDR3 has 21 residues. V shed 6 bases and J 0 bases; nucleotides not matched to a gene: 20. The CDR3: CASTPKGQVPTFSSGANVLTF. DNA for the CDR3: TGCGCCAGCACCCCGAAGGGACAGGTTCCCACCTTCAGCTCTGGGGCCAACGTCCTGACTTTC.

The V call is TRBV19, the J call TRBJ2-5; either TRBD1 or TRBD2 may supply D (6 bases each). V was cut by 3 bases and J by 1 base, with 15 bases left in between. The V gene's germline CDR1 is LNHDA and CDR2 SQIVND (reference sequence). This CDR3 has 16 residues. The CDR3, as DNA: TGTGCCAGTAGTATGGGGGGCACTATATCCCAAGAGACCCAGTACTTC. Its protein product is CASSMGGTISQETQYF.

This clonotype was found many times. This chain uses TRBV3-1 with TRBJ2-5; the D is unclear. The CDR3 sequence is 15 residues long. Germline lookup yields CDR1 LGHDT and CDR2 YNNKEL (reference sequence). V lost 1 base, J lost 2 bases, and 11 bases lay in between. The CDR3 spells CASSQVVSEQETQYF. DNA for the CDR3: TGTGCCAGCAGCCAAGTGGTCAGCGAGCAAGAGACCCAGTACTTC.

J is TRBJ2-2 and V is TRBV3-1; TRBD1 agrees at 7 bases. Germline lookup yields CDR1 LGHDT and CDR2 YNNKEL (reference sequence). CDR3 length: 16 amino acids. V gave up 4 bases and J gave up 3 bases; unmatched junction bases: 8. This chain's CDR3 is CASSPRQGRHTGELFF. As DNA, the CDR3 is TGTGCCAGCAGCCCTCGACAGGGACGACACACCGGGGAGCTGTTTTTT.

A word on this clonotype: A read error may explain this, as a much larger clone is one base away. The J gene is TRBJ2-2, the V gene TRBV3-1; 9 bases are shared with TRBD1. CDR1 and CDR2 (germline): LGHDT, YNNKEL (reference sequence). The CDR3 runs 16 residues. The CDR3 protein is CASSPPDRGDTEELFF. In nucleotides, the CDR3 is TGTGCCAGCAGCCCCCCCGACAGGGGGGACACCGAGGAGCTGTTTTTT.

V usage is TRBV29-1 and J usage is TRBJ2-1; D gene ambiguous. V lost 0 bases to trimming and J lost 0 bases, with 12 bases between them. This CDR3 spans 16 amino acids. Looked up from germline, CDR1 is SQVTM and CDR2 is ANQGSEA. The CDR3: CSVEDGFYLSYNEQFF. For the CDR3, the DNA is TGCAGCGTTGAAGATGGGTTTTACCTCTCCTACAATGAGCAGTTCTTC.

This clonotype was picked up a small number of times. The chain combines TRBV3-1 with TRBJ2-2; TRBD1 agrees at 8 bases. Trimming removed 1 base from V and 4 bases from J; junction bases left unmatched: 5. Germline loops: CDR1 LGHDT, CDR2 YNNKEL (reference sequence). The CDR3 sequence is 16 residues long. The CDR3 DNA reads TGTGCCAGCAGCCAAGTAACAGGGGGTCGCACCGGGGAGCTGTTTTTT. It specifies CASSQVTGGRTGELFF.

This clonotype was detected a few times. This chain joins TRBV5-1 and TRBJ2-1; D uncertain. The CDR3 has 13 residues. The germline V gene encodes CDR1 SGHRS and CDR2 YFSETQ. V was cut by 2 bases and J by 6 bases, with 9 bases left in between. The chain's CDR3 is CASSLYSSNEQFF. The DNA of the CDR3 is TGCGCCAGCAGCTTATACTCTTCCAATGAGCAGTTCTTC.

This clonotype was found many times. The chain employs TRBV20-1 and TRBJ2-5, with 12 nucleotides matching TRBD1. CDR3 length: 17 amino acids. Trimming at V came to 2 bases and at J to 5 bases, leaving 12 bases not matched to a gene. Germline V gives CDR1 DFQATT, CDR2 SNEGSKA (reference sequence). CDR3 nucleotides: TGCAGTGCTAGAATGGGACAGGGGGCGCAGGCTGCGGAGACCCAGTACTTC. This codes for CSARMGQGAQAAETQYF.

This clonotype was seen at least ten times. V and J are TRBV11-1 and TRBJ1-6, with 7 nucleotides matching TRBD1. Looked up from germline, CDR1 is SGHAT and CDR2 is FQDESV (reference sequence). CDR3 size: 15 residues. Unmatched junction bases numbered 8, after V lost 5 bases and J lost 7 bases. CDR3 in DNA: TGTGCCAGCAGCACTACAGGGGCTAGGAATTCACCCCTCCACTTT. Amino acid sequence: CASSTTGARNSPLHF.

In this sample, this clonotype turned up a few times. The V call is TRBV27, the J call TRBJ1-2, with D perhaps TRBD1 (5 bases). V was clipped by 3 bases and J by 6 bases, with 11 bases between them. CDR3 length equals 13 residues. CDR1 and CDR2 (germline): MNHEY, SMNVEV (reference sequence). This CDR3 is CASSFGGDDGYTF. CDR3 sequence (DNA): TGTGCCAGCAGTTTCGGGGGAGATGATGGCTACACCTTC.

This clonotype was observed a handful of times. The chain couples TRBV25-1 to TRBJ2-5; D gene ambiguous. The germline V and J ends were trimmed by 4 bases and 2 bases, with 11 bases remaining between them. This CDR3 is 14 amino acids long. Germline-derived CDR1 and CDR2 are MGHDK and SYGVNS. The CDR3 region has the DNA TGTGCCAGCAGTGGGAACAGATTGCAAGAGACCCAGTACTTC. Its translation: CASSGNRLQETQYF.

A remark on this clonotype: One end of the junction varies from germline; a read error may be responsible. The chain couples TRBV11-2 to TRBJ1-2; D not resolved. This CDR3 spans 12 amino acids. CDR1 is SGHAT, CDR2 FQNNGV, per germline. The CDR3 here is CASSFRNCGYTF. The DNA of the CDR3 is TGTGCCAGCAGCTTCAGGAACTGTGGCTACACCTTC.

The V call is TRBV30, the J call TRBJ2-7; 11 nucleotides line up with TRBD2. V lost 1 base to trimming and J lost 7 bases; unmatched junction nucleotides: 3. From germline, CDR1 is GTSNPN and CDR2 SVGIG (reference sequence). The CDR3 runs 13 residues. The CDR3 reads CAWSGLAGQEQYF. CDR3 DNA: TGTGCCTGGAGTGGACTAGCGGGGCAGGAGCAGTACTTC. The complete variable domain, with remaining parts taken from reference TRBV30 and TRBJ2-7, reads SQTIHQWPATLVQPVGSPLSLECTVEGTSNPNLYWYRQAAGRGLQLLFYSVGIGQISSEVPQNLSASRPQDRQFILSSKKLLLSDSGFYLCAWSGLAGQEQYFGPGTRLTVT.